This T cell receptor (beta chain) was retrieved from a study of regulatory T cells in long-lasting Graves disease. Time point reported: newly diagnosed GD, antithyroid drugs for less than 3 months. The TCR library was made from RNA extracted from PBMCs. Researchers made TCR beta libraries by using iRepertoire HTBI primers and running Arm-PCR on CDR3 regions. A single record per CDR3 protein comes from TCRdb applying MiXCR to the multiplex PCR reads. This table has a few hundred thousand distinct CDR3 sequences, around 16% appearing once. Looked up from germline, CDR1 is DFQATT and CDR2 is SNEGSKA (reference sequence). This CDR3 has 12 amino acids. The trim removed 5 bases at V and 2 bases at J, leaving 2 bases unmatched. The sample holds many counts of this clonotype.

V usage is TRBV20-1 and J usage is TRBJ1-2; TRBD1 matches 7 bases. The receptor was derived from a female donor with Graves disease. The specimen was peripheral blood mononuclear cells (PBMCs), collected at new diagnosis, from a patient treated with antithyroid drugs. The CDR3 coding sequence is TGCAGTGCTCTGACAGGGAACTATGGCTACACCTTC. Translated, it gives CSALTGNYGYTF.